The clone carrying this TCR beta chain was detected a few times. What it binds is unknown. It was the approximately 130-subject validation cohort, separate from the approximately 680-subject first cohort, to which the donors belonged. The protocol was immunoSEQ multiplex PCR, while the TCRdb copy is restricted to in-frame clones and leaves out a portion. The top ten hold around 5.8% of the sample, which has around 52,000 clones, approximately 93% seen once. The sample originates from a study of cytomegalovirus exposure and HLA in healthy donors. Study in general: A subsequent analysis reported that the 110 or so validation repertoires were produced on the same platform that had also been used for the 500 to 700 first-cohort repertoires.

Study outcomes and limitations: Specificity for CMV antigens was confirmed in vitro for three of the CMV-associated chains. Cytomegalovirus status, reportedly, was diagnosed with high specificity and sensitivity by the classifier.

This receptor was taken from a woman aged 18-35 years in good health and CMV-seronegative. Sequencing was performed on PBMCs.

CDR3 DNA: TGTGCCAGCAGTGAAGCAGGCGGGGCCGATTACAATGAGCAGTTCTTC. As protein: CASSEAGGADYNEQFF. The chain joins TRBV6-1 to TRBJ2-1, with D tentatively TRBD2 (6 bases). V was pared by 0 bases and J by 4 bases, with 13 bases between. Germline V gene sequence: CDR1 MNHNS, CDR2 SASEGT. The CDR3 length is 16 residues.